Listed below are T cell receptor beta chains from one sample, sequenced in a study of metastatic and nonmetastatic thyroid tumors. TCRdb reprocessed the PCR reads using MiXCR. The sample consists of thousands of clones, roughly 18% of them appearing once. The sample comprised adjacent normal tissue. The source of these receptors is a female donor with papillary thyroid cancer or a benign thyroid nodule (not recorded which). Some clones in this sample may be carry-over from other donors' samples. Each CDR3 is given with its conserved first and last residue. The D gene is left open where the match is weak. Size tells how often a clone was seen (once, few, many) or the class of an expanded clone, and some rows leave it out.

-	TRBJ2-1	-	TRBV12-3/TRBV12-4	CASSRTGEFSDEQFF	TGTGCCAGCAGTCGGACGGGGGAATTTTCCGATGAGCAGTTCTTC
medium-sized	TRBJ1-6	TRBD1	TRBV20-1	CSARPRTGGRANSPLHF	TGCAGTGCTAGACCACGTACAGGGGGCCGTGCTAATTCACCCCTCCACTTT
large	TRBJ1-6	-	TRBV2	CASEIYNSPLHF	TGTGCCAGCGAGATATATAATTCACCCCTCCACTTT
many	TRBJ1-4	TRBD1	TRBV20-1	CSALPTGRYEKLFF	TGCAGTGCTCTCCCGACAGGGAGGTATGAAAAACTGTTTTTT
many	TRBJ2-2	TRBD2	TRBV28	CASSSPGLAITGELFF	TGTGCCAGCAGTTCTCCGGGACTAGCGATCACCGGGGAGCTGTTTTTT
-	TRBJ1-2	-	TRBV6-1	CASSVDGSPKYGYTF	TGTGCCAGCAGTGTCGACGGGAGCCCTAAATATGGCTACACATTC
large	TRBJ2-1	-	TRBV27	CASSLLGENNEQFF	TGTGCCAGCAGTTTACTTGGCGAAAACAATGAGCAGTTCTTC
-	TRBJ2-1	-	TRBV6-1	CAGRLSTGFNEQFF	TGCGCCGGCAGACTTTCGACAGGTTTCAATGAGCAGTTCTTC
-	TRBJ2-2	-	TRBV6-5	CASIIGELFF	TGTGCCAGCATAATAGGGGAGCTGTTTTTT
few	TRBJ2-1	-	TRBV12-3/TRBV12-4	CASSVDRANNEQFF	TGTGCCAGCAGTGTGGACAGAGCTAACAATGAGCAGTTCTTC
medium-sized	TRBJ1-5	-	TRBV15	CATSESHGAHNQPQHF	TGTGCCACCTCCGAGAGTCACGGAGCTCACAATCAGCCCCAGCATTTT
-	TRBJ1-5	TRBD1	TRBV11-2	CASSYSGGYSNQPQHF	TGTGCCAGCAGCTACTCAGGGGGTTATAGCAATCAGCCCCAGCATTTT
many	TRBJ2-3	TRBD2	TRBV20-1	CSAAIYRLAGKTDTQYF	TGCAGTGCCGCGATATATCGACTAGCGGGGAAGACAGATACGCAGTATTTT
few	TRBJ1-5	TRBD1	TRBV6-1	CASSQWTGSNQPQHF	TGTGCCAGCAGTCAATGGACAGGGAGCAATCAGCCCCAGCATTTT
medium-sized	TRBJ1-3	-	TRBV9	CASSVGFGSGNTIYF	TGTGCCAGCAGCGTGGGGTTTGGGTCTGGAAACACCATATATTTT
-	TRBJ1-5	-	TRBV27	CASSSGLGGNQHF	TGTGCCAGCAGTTCAGGGTTGGGGGGGAACCAGCATTTT
medium-sized	TRBJ2-5	-	TRBV6-1	CASSPGTEKETQYF	TGTGCCAGCAGTCCCGGGACTGAAAAAGAGACCCAGTACTTC
-	TRBJ2-1	TRBD1	TRBV20-1	CSARDPGFVTGGNEQFF	TGCAGTGCTAGAGATCCTGGATTTGTGACAGGGGGCAATGAGCAGTTCTTC
-	TRBJ1-5	-	TRBV7-6	CASSLSRESRPISNQLQHF	TGTGCTAGCAGCTTATCCCGGGAAAGCAGACCCATTAGCAATCAGCTACAGCATTTT
medium-sized	TRBJ2-1	-	TRBV2	CASSRRGGKEQFF	TGTGCCAGCAGTAGACGGGGCGGTAAGGAGCAGTTCTTC
many	TRBJ2-5	-	TRBV5-5	CASSLAGTQETQYF	TGTGCCAGCAGCTTGGCGGGGACCCAAGAGACCCAGTACTTC
-	TRBJ1-5	TRBD1	TRBV20-1	CSARPRTGVNQPQHF	TGCAGTGCTAGACCACGTACAGGGGTTAATCAGCCCCAGCATTTT
medium-sized	TRBJ1-2	TRBD1	TRBV20-1	CSARDADRGYGYTF	TGCAGTGCTAGAGATGCGGACAGGGGGTACGGCTACACCTTC
few	TRBJ2-1	-	TRBV19	CASSIVGLVEQFF	TGTGCCAGTAGTATAGTAGGGCTAGTTGAGCAGTTCTTC
-	TRBJ2-5	-	TRBV5-1	CASSSPSPYTRKTQYF	TGCGCCAGCAGCTCGCCCTCCCCGTACACCCGTAAGACCCAGTACTTC
many	TRBJ2-1	-	TRBV27	CASSSELPRGEQFF	TGTGCCAGCAGTTCCGAGCTCCCTCGAGGTGAGCAGTTCTTC
few	TRBJ1-5	-	TRBV6-1	CASSDYQPQHF	TGTGCCAGCAGTGACTATCAGCCCCAGCATTTT
many	TRBJ2-7	-	TRBV9	CASSVDDGGHYEQYF	TGTGCCAGCAGCGTAGACGACGGGGGGCACTACGAGCAGTACTTC
few	TRBJ1-1	-	TRBV24-1	CATSGYGSGGTEAFF	TGTGCCACCAGTGGCTACGGGTCGGGGGGAACTGAAGCTTTCTTT
many	TRBJ2-1	TRBD2	TRBV29-1	CSVVITGRGSNEQFF	TGCAGCGTTGTAATTACCGGGAGGGGAAGCAATGAGCAGTTCTTC
medium-sized	TRBJ1-3	-	TRBV2	CASSEGMSGGTIYF	TGTGCCAGCAGTGAAGGCATGAGCGGTGGCACCATATATTTT
medium-sized	TRBJ1-2	TRBD1	TRBV19	CASSWAGGPSDYGYTF	TGTGCCAGTAGTTGGGCAGGGGGGCCCTCGGACTATGGCTACACCTTC
few	TRBJ2-5	-	TRBV2	CASRWGRWAQETQYF	TGTGCCAGCCGGTGGGGGCGGTGGGCCCAAGAGACCCAGTACTTC
-	TRBJ1-4	-	TRBV28	CASSPGTPPSEKLFF	TGTGCCAGCAGCCCAGGTACTCCCCCGAGCGAAAAACTGTTTTTT
many	TRBJ1-1	TRBD1	TRBV20-1	CSARVPYGQGQRNTEAFF	TGCAGTGCTAGAGTCCCCTATGGTCAGGGACAGAGGAACACTGAAGCTTTCTTT
few	TRBJ2-7	-	TRBV2	CASLGDPSSYEQYF	TGTGCCAGCCTGGGGGACCCGAGCTCCTACGAGCAGTACTTC
-	TRBJ2-7	-	TRBV30	CAWSVKRAPGEQYF	TGTGCCTGGAGTGTAAAGCGGGCTCCAGGCGAGCAGTACTTC
few	TRBJ1-4	-	TRBV6-5	CASSYVPQGRVNEKLFF	TGTGCCAGCAGTTACGTCCCCCAGGGACGGGTTAATGAAAAACTGTTTTTT
few	TRBJ2-6	-	TRBV6-2/TRBV6-3	CASSYWSSGANVLTF	TGTGCCAGCAGTTACTGGAGCTCTGGGGCCAACGTCCTGACTTTC